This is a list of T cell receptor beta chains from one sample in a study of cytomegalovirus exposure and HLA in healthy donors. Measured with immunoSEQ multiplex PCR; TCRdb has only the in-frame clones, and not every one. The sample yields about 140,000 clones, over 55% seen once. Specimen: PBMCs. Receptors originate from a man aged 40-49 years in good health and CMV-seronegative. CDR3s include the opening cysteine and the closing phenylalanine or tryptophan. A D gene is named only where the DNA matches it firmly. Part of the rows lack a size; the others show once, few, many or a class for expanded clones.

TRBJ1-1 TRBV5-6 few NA TGTGCCAGCAGCTTGGATATAAACACTGAAGCTTTCTTT CASSLDINTEAFF
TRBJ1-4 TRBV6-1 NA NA TGTGCCAGCCAACAAGTGACAGGCTATGAAAAACTGTTTTTT CASQQVTGYEKLFF
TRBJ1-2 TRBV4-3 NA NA TGCGCCAGCAGCCAAGAGATGGGAGCTAACTATGGCTACACCTTC CASSQEMGANYGYTF
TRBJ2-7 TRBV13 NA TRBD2 TGTGCCAGCAGCTTAGGGAGCGGGGGCGAGCAGTACTTC CASSLGSGGEQYF
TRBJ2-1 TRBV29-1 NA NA TGCAGCGCGCGGACACAGGGCCCCTACAATGAGCAGTTCTTC CSARTQGPYNEQFF
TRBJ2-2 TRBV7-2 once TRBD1 TGTGCCAGCAGCAAACAACAGGGGCGCCCCGGGGAGCTGTTTTTT CASSKQQGRPGELFF
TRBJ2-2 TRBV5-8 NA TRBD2 TGTGCCAGCAGCTTCCGGACTAGCGGGAGAATCGGGGAGCTGTTTTTT CASSFRTSGRIGELFF
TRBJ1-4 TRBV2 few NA TGTGCCAGCAGTGAATTGAGGGTTGCTAATGAAAAACTGTTTTTT CASSELRVANEKLFF
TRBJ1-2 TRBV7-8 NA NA TGTGCCAGCAGCTTAGATGCAGGGATCGACTATGGCTACACCTTC CASSLDAGIDYGYTF
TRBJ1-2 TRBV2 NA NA TGTGCCAGCAGGGGGGATGAGTGGGGGCATGGCTACACCTTC CASRGDEWGHGYTF
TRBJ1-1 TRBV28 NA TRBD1 TGTGCCAGCAGTTTACGCACCCGGACAGGGAAAACTGAAGCTTTCTTT CASSLRTRTGKTEAFF
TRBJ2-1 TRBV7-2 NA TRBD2 TGTGCCAGCAGCTTGACCCCCAGCGGGAGGGCCCCGGGCGGTGAGCAGTTCTTC CASSLTPSGRAPGGEQFF
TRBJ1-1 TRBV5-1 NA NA TGCGCCAGCAGCAACCGGGCGGGTTTGGGGGCTTTCTTT CASSNRAGLGAFF
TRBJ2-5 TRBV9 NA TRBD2 TGTGCCAGCTCATTTGCCGGGGGGGGCCGAGAGACCCAGTACTTC CASSFAGGGRETQYF
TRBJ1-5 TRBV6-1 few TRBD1 TGTGCCAGCAGTGAGATCGACAGGGGCAATCAGCCCCAGCATTTT CASSEIDRGNQPQHF
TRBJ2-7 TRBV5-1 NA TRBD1 TGCGCCAGCAGCTTGGTGTCAGGGGGACCCTACGAGCAGTACTTC CASSLVSGGPYEQYF
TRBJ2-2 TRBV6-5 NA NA TGTGCCAGCAGTTACTTGGCGGGGAACACCGGGGAGCTGTTTTTT CASSYLAGNTGELFF
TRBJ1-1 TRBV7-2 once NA TGTGCCAGCAGCCCCCCGCGCGGGAGAGGGACTGAAGCTTTCTTT CASSPPRGRGTEAFF
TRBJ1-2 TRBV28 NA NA TGTGCCAGCAGCCCCTTCGGTGGCTACACCTTC CASSPFGGYTF
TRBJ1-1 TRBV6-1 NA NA TGTGCCAGCAGGGGGACTGACAAGAACACTGAAGCTTTCTTT CASRGTDKNTEAFF
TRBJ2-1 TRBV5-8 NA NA TGTGCCAGCAGCCCATTAAGGGGTTACAATGAGCAGTTCTTC CASSPLRGYNEQFF
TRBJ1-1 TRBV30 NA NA TGTGCCTGGAGTACCAACAGGGAGTTGAACACTGAAGCTTTCTTT CAWSTNRELNTEAFF
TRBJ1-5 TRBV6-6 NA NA TGTGCCAGCACTGATTTCGACAGGAGCAATCAGCCCCAGCATTTT CASTDFDRSNQPQHF
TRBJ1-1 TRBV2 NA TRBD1 TGTGCCGGCCAGGAGGGGGCGAACACTGAAGCTTTCTTT CAGQEGANTEAFF
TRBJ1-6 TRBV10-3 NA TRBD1 TGTGCCATCAGTGGGGGGACAGGGCCTTGGACCCTCCACTTT CAISGGTGPWTLHF
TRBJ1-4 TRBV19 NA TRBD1 TGTGCCAGTACCATGACAGGGGCAGAAAAACTGTTTTTT CASTMTGAEKLFF
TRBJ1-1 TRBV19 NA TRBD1 TGTGCCAGTAGGCGACAGGGGGCGTACACTGAAGCTTTCTTT CASRRQGAYTEAFF
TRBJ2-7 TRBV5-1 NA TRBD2 TGCGCCAGCAGGCTGGCACTAGCGGGGACCTACGAGCAGTACTTC CASRLALAGTYEQYF
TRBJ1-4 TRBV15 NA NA TGTGCCACCAGCAGGGAGGGACGCACTAATGAAAAACTGTTTTTT CATSREGRTNEKLFF